The 15 T cell receptor beta chains presented below share a single source sample, sequenced in a study of T cell repertoires in aging, cancer and after chemotherapy. TCR beta rearrangements were amplified from peripheral blood genomic DNA. Multiplex touch-down PCR with TRB-A/B primers amplified rearranged V-D-J TRB sequences. Each CDR3 protein gets one entry after TCRdb re-called the multiplex PCR reads with MiXCR. The table shows roughly 10,000 distinct CDR3 sequences, with less than 35% occurring only once. Sequencing input: blood. The receptor set was obtained from a human donor in good health. The donor label of this sample is uncertain.

This sequence joins TRBV10-3 and TRBJ1-1; D gene uncertain. CDR1 is ENHRY, CDR2 SYGVKD, per germline. Trimming pared 0 bases from V and 3 bases from J, leaving 14 bases between. This CDR3 region has 16 residues. The CDR3 spells CAISESSGRPYTEAFF. CDR3 nucleotides: TGTGCCATCAGTGAGTCTTCAGGCAGGCCCTACACTGAAGCTTTCTTT.

J is TRBJ2-7 and V is TRBV27; unclear D gene. Germline V lookup: CDR1 MNHEY, CDR2 SMNVEV (reference sequence). V was cut by 5 bases and J by 6 bases, with 11 bases left in between. The CDR3 spans 12 residues. The DNA of the CDR3 is TGTGCCAGCAGTCGATCGTTTCGCGAGCAGTACTTC. This sequence encodes CASSRSFREQYF.

By share, this clonotype counts as medium-sized (0.01 to 0.1%). The chain recombines TRBV29-1 with TRBJ2-5; D unresolved. The CDR3 length is 14 residues. Germline V gives CDR1 SQVTM, CDR2 ANQGSEA. Trimming shortened V by 1 base and J by 5 bases, and 14 bases separated the two germline ends. This CDR3 is CSVEGSWGRETQYF. For the CDR3, the DNA is TGCAGCGTTGAAGGCAGCTGGGGTCGGGAGACCCAGTACTTC.

The V call is TRBV30, the J call TRBJ1-2; tentatively, D is TRBD1 (6 bases). This CDR3 has 15 amino acids. Germline assignment: CDR1 GTSNPN and CDR2 SVGIG (reference sequence). With 3 bases removed from V and 4 bases from J, the gap between germline ends came to 18 bases. The CDR3 DNA reads TGTGCCTGGAGAGACTCCGGGACACCCCTCTATGGCTACACCTTC. It is translated as CAWRDSGTPLYGYTF.

This clonotype turned up a few times. CDR3 amino acids: CAWMSSSGANVLTF. In DNA, the CDR3 is TGTGCCTGGATGAGCAGCTCTGGGGCCAACGTCCTGACTTTC. V usage is TRBV30 and J usage is TRBJ2-6; no definite D call. V was cut by 4 bases and J by 0 bases, with 7 bases left in between. The CDR3 is 14 residues long. The germline gives CDR1 GTSNPN, CDR2 SVGIG (reference sequence).

The gene calls are TRBV7-2 and TRBJ2-1; tentative D call: TRBD2 (6 bases). The CDR3 extends over 15 amino acids. CDR1 SGHTA and CDR2 FQGNSA come from the germline V gene. Trimming pared 5 bases from V and 3 bases from J, leaving 14 bases between. The CDR3 loop reads CASSRLGGLYNEQFF. The CDR3 DNA is TGTGCCAGCAGCCGTCTCGGAGGGCTCTACAATGAGCAGTTCTTC.

The chain recombines TRBV20-1 with TRBJ2-3, with TRBD2 identical over 7 bases. Unmatched junction bases numbered 8, after V lost 6 bases and J lost 2 bases. The CDR3 has 14 amino acids. Germline CDR1 is DFQATT and CDR2 is SNEGSKA (reference sequence). Here the CDR3 reads CSAGGGLFTDTQYF. In nucleotides, the CDR3 is TGCAGTGCGGGGGGGGGACTCTTCACAGATACGCAGTATTTT.

V is TRBV15 and J is TRBJ2-7, with D tentatively TRBD1 (5 bases). V was shortened by 0 bases and J by 0 bases, with 9 bases between the two germline ends. Germline V gene sequence: CDR1 LNHNV, CDR2 YYDKDF (reference sequence). This CDR3 region has 15 residues. CDR3 sequence reads: CATSRERQSSYEQYF. The CDR3 region has the DNA TGTGCCACCAGCAGAGAAAGACAGAGCTCCTACGAGCAGTACTTC.

Within the sample, this clonotype is medium-sized. V usage is TRBV29-1 and J usage is TRBJ2-5; the match to TRBD1 covers 10 bases. From germline, CDR1 is SQVTM and CDR2 ANQGSEA. V lost 4 bases to trimming and J lost 5 bases; unmatched junction nucleotides: 4. This CDR3 contains 13 residues. CDR3 sequence reads: CSVGQGALETQYF. CDR3 sequence (DNA): TGCAGCGTTGGACAGGGGGCTTTGGAGACCCAGTACTTC. The full variable domain, completed using reference TRBV29-1 and TRBJ2-5, is SAVISQKPSRDICQRGTSLTIQCQVDSQVTMMFWYRQQPGQSLTLIATANQGSEATYESGFVIDKFPISRPNLTFSTLTVSNMSPEDSSIYLCSVGQGALETQYFGPGTRLLVL.

The table lists this clonotype with a few counts. The chain links TRBV6-5 to TRBJ2-7; 10 bases match TRBD1. The CDR3 extends over 14 amino acids. Unmatched junction bases numbered 2, after V lost 6 bases and J lost 0 bases. Germline V gene sequence: CDR1 MNHEY, CDR2 SVGAGI. DNA of the CDR3: TGTGCCAGCAGCCGGACAGGGGGCTCCTACGAGCAGTACTTC. It encodes CASSRTGGSYEQYF.

Sample share makes this clonotype medium-sized. The V call is TRBV27, the J call TRBJ2-3, with a weak D call TRBD2 (7 bases). Germline loops: CDR1 MNHEY, CDR2 SMNVEV (reference sequence). The V gene lost 4 bases and the J gene lost 6 bases, with 11 bases spanning the gap. The CDR3 covers 13 residues. CDR3 sequence: CASSWGGQDTQYF. The CDR3 nucleotides are TGTGCCAGCAGTTGGGGGGGCCAGGATACGCAGTATTTT.

The V and J genes are TRBV20-1 and TRBJ2-7, with 9 bases identical to TRBD1. The ends lost 5 bases at V and 2 bases at J; junction bases unmatched: 4. The CDR3 sequence is 13 residues long. From germline, CDR1 is DFQATT and CDR2 SNEGSKA (reference sequence). CDR3 DNA sequence: TGCAGTGCTTTCCGGACAGGGGCCTACGAGCAGTACTTC. Protein product: CSAFRTGAYEQYF.

The rearrangement joins TRBV7-2 to TRBJ1-1; D uncertain. This CDR3 is 14 amino acids long. Germline assignment: CDR1 SGHTA and CDR2 FQGNSA. V lost 3 bases, J lost 0 bases, and 8 bases lay in between. CDR3: CASSLVTLNTEAFF. The CDR3 DNA is TGTGCCAGCAGCTTGGTGACACTGAACACTGAAGCTTTCTTT.

There are a few counts of this clonotype. The chain has TRBV5-6 and TRBJ1-4, with 10 bases fitting TRBD1. The CDR3 runs 15 residues. Per the germline V gene, CDR1 is SGHDT and CDR2 is YYEEEE. J gave up 5 bases and V 4 bases, and 5 bases lay outside the gene matches. The CDR3 region is CASSIPGQGNEKLFF. The CDR3 nucleotides read TGTGCCAGCAGCATCCCGGGACAGGGGAATGAAAAACTGTTTTTT.

This clonotype is judged large. The rearrangement links TRBV6-2 or TRBV6-3 to TRBJ2-6; TRBD1 agrees at 8 bases. From germline, CDR1 is MNHEY and CDR2 SVGEGT. CDR3 size: 14 residues. V lost 4 bases, J lost 4 bases, and 0 bases stayed unmatched. The DNA for the CDR3 is TGTGCCAGCAGTTGGGACAGGGGGGCCAACGTCCTGACTTTC. Translated: CASSWDRGANVLTF.